A single sample gave rise to the 21 T cell receptor beta chains below, sequenced in a study of cytotoxic CD8 clonotypes in ibrutinib-treated CLL. Libraries were prepared by immunoSEQ multiplex PCR; TCRdb keeps only in-frame clonotypes and omits some of them. The sample holds 110,000 to 150,000 clones, approximately 90% seen once. The sequenced sample was PBMCs, obtained after 12 months of ibrutinib treatment. These receptors originate from a human donor with chronic lymphocytic leukemia.

The rearrangement links TRBV7-2 to TRBJ1-5; no clear D. Deletions cut 5 bases from V and 6 bases from J, with 17 bases between. CDR3 length: 15 residues. In germline, CDR1 is SGHTA, CDR2 FQGNSA. CDR3 nucleotides: TGTGCCAGCAGCGTCACGGGGAGAGCAATTCAGCCCCAGCATTTT. Its translation is CASSVTGRAIQPQHF.

The CDR3 DNA is TGCGCCAGCAGCCAAGATTATCAGCTAGCGGTCACCGGGGAGCTGTTTTTT. It translates to CASSQDYQLAVTGELFF. The chain has TRBV4-3 and TRBJ2-2, with 7 nucleotides matching TRBD2. The CDR3 spans 17 residues. V gave up 0 bases and J gave up 4 bases; unmatched junction bases: 8. Germline CDR1 reads LGHNA; CDR2 reads YSLEER.

The chain couples TRBV10-3 to TRBJ1-2; D is ambiguous. This CDR3 has 16 residues. Germline CDR1 ENHRY, CDR2 SYGVKD. With 2 bases removed from V and 1 base from J, the gap between germline ends came to 14 bases. CDR3 amino acids: CAISEIGRILNYGYTF. The CDR3 DNA reads TGTGCCATCAGTGAGATCGGACGGATTCTTAACTATGGCTACACCTTC.

The genes are TRBV20-1 and TRBJ2-1; unclear D gene. The CDR3 is made up of 11 amino acids. Germline V lookup: CDR1 DFQATT, CDR2 SNEGSKA (reference sequence). With 2 bases removed from V and 7 bases from J, the gap between germline ends came to 6 bases. CDR3 bases: TGCAGTGCTAGAAAGAGGAATGAGCAGTTCTTC. It is translated as CSARKRNEQFF.

This clone appeared once. The chain employs TRBV14 and TRBJ2-5; D unclear. The CDR3 totals 17 residues. V dropped 6 bases and J dropped 2 bases, with 22 bases sitting between them. Germline loops: CDR1 SGHDN, CDR2 FVKESK. CDR3 residues: CASSLRRRTEGQETQYF. The CDR3 DNA reads TGTGCCAGCAGTCTCCGGCGCCGGACCGAAGGGCAAGAGACCCAGTACTTC.

The chain combines TRBV5-1 with TRBJ2-6; D gene ambiguous. The germline V gene encodes CDR1 SGHRS and CDR2 YFSETQ. Trimming took 7 bases from V and 1 from J, leaving 12 bases between them. CDR3 length: 15 amino acids. The CDR3 nucleotides are TGCGCCAGCCGGGCGGAGATATCTGGGGCCAACGTCCTGACTTTC. Translated: CASRAEISGANVLTF.

This clone has only one observation. V usage is TRBV9 and J usage is TRBJ2-1; D is perhaps TRBD1 (6 bases). V was shortened by 1 base and J by 1 base, with 12 bases between the two germline ends. This CDR3 spans 16 amino acids. Germline V gives CDR1 SGDLS, CDR2 YYNGEE. CDR3 sequence: CASSVPPQGSYNEQFF. In DNA form, the CDR3 reads TGTGCCAGCAGCGTACCGCCACAGGGATCCTACAATGAGCAGTTCTTC.

The rearrangement links TRBV19 to TRBJ1-1; TRBD1 is a possible D gene (6 bases). The V and J ends lost 9 bases and 8 bases respectively, with 22 bases between them. The CDR3 has 14 amino acids. The germline V gene has CDR1 LNHDA and CDR2 SQIVND (reference sequence). The CDR3 protein is CASHPQGLPGEAFF. The CDR3 DNA reads as TGTGCCAGCCATCCGCAGGGGCTACCGGGAGAAGCTTTCTTT.

This chain joins TRBV28 and TRBJ2-7; TRBD1 agrees at 9 bases. Per the germline V gene, CDR1 is MDHEN and CDR2 is SYDVKM. Losses at the gene ends were 5 bases for V and 7 bases for J; bases not matched to a gene: 6. The CDR3 is made up of 13 amino acids. This CDR3 reads CASSLNRGREQYF. In nucleotides, the CDR3 is TGTGCCAGCAGTCTAAACAGGGGGCGTGAGCAGTACTTC.

This clone was observed a few times. The CDR3, as DNA: TGTGCCAGCAGCTCGTACAATGATGACACTGAAGCTTTCTTT. Its translation: CASSSYNDDTEAFF. This chain uses TRBV7-9 with TRBJ1-1; D unclear. V was shortened by 4 bases and J by 3 bases, with 12 bases between the two germline ends. The CDR3 is 14 residues long. Germline CDR1 is SEHNR and CDR2 is FQNEAQ (reference sequence).

The rearrangement links TRBV28 to TRBJ1-2; D remains ambiguous. The CDR3 contains 12 residues. Germline V gives CDR1 MDHEN, CDR2 SYDVKM. The V gene lost 7 bases and the J gene lost 2 bases, with 8 bases spanning the gap. The CDR3, as DNA: TGTGCCAGCAAAGAGCAAAACTATGGCTACACCTTC. Encoded protein: CASKEQNYGYTF.

The chain links TRBV11-2 to TRBJ2-3, with 8 bases that match TRBD2. J gave up 6 bases and V 0 bases, and 11 bases lay outside the gene matches. This CDR3 region has 17 residues. Germline CDR1 SGHAT, CDR2 FQNNGV. CDR3 DNA: TGTGCCAGCAGCTTAGAACCCCAGCGGGAGCACCAGGATACGCAGTATTTT. Translation gives CASSLEPQREHQDTQYF. The full variable domain, with the rest looked up from reference TRBV11-2 and TRBJ2-3, is EAGVAQSPRYKIIEKRQSVAFWCNPISGHATLYWYQQILGQGPKLLIQFQNNGVVDDSQLPKDRFSAERLKGVDSTLKIQPAKLEDSAVYLCASSLEPQREHQDTQYFGPGTRLTVL.

The V call is TRBV6-5, the J call TRBJ1-5; a weak D match, TRBD1 (5 bases). Germline V gene sequence: CDR1 MNHEY, CDR2 SVGAGI. Deletions cut 7 bases from V and 11 bases from J, with 12 bases between. There are 11 residues in the CDR3. CDR3 nucleotide sequence: TGTGCCAGCACCAACGGGGGTGCCCAGCATTTT. Translating gives CASTNGGAQHF.

The chain has TRBV19 and TRBJ1-4, with D maybe TRBD1 (6 bases). V was pared by 4 bases and J by 8 bases, with 11 bases between. CDR3 length equals 13 residues. Germline CDR1 reads LNHDA; CDR2 reads SQIVND (reference sequence). CDR3 DNA sequence: TGTGCCAGTAGTACCATCGACAGGGAAAAACTGTTTTTT. This sequence encodes CASSTIDREKLFF.

The chain employs TRBV6-5 and TRBJ2-1, with D unresolved. The CDR3 covers 14 residues. Per the germline V gene, CDR1 is MNHEY and CDR2 is SVGAGI. Trimming took off 10 bases at V and 0 bases at J, with 13 bases between the two ends. CDR3 DNA sequence: TGTGCCACCACCGGCGGCGGCTCCTACAATGAGCAGTTCTTC. Its protein product is CATTGGGSYNEQFF.

The genes are TRBV5-1 and TRBJ2-3, with 7 bases lining up with TRBD2. This CDR3 spans 15 amino acids. Germline loops: CDR1 SGHRS, CDR2 YFSETQ. V trimming: 4 bases; J trimming: 0 bases; junction bases outside the gene matches: 5. CDR3 DNA: TGCGCCAGCAGCCTAGGGACTACCAGCACAGATACGCAGTATTTT. Translated: CASSLGTTSTDTQYF.

This chain uses TRBV19 with TRBJ2-1, with D uncertain. Trimming took off 6 bases at V and 0 bases at J, with 12 bases between the two ends. Germline V gene lookup returns CDR1 LNHDA and CDR2 SQIVND (reference sequence). The CDR3 has 15 residues. The CDR3 region has the DNA TGTGCCAGTAGCAAGTCAGGAAGCTCCTACAATGAGCAGTTCTTC. This translates into CASSKSGSSYNEQFF.

This clone was observed a few times. This rearrangement joins TRBV27 to TRBJ2-1, with D possibly TRBD2 on 6 matching bases. The V and J ends lost 7 bases and 2 bases respectively, with 18 bases between them. This CDR3 region has 16 residues. In germline, CDR1 is MNHEY, CDR2 SMNVEV (reference sequence). CDR3 bases: TGTGCCAGCACTACCCTGGAGGGCTACACCTACAATGAGCAGTTCTTC. Amino acids: CASTTLEGYTYNEQFF.

This chain joins TRBV28 and TRBJ2-1; D may be TRBD2 (6 bases). Looked up from germline, CDR1 is MDHEN and CDR2 is SYDVKM. The CDR3 is 17 residues long. V was cut by 6 bases and J by 2 bases, with 20 bases left in between. The CDR3: CASSPTRDFQTYNEQFF. CDR3 DNA: TGTGCCAGCAGCCCCACCCGGGACTTTCAGACCTACAATGAGCAGTTCTTC. Variable domain in full (rest from reference TRBV28 and TRBJ2-1): DVKVTQSSRYLVKRTGEKVFLECVQDMDHENMFWYRQDPGLGLRLIYFSYDVKMKEKGDIPEGYSVSREKKERFSLILESASTNQTSMYLCASSPTRDFQTYNEQFFGPGTRLTVL.

The rearrangement joins TRBV6-1 to TRBJ2-7; possibly TRBD2 for D (6 bases). The germline V gene encodes CDR1 MNHNS and CDR2 SASEGT. The CDR3 loop spans 13 amino acids. V lost 1 base, J lost 7 bases, and 11 bases lay in between. The CDR3 spells CASSEGPGREQYF. The CDR3, as DNA: TGTGCCAGCAGTGAAGGGCCGGGGAGGGAGCAGTACTTC.

The gene calls are TRBV27 and TRBJ2-1; TRBD2 agrees at 15 bases. The CDR3 sequence is 19 residues long. Germline lookup yields CDR1 MNHEY and CDR2 SMNVEV (reference sequence). The V and J ends lost 2 bases and 6 bases, in that order; junction bases with no gene match: 11. As DNA, the CDR3 is TGTGCCAGCAGTTTACAAGGTCCGGGACTAGCGGGAGGACGCAATGAGCAGTTCTTC. Its translation is CASSLQGPGLAGGRNEQFF.